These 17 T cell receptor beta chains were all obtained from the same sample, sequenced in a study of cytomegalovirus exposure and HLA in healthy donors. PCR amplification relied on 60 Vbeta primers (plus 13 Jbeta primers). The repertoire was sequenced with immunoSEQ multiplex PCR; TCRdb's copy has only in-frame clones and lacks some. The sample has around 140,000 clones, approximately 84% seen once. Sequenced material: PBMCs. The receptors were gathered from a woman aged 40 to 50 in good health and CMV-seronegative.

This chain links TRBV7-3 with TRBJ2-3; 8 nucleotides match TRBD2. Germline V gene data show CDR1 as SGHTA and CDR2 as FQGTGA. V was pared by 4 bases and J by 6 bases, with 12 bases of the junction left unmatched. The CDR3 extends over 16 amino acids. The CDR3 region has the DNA TGTGCCAGCAGCTCTCTCCGGGGGGGGAAAGGTGATACGCAGTATTTT. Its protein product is CASSSLRGGKGDTQYF.

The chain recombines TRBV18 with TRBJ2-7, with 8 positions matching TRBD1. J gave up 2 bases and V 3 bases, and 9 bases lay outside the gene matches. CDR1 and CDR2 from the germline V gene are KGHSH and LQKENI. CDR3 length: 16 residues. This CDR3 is CASSPSPGQATYEQYF. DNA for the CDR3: TGTGCCAGCTCACCTAGCCCGGGACAGGCCACCTACGAGCAGTACTTC.

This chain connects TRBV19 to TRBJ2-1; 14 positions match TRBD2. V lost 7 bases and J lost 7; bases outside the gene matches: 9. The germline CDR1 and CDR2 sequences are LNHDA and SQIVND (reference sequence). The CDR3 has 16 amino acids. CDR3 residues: CASKRSGTSGSNEQFF. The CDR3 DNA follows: TGTGCCAGTAAAAGATCCGGGACTAGCGGGAGTAATGAGCAGTTCTTC.

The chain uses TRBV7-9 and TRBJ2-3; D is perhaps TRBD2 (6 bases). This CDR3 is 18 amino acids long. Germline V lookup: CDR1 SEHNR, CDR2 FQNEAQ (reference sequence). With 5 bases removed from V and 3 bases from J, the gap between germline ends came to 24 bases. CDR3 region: CASSIYGRRARRTDTQYF. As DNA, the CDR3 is TGTGCCAGCAGCATCTATGGGCGGAGGGCGAGAAGAACAGATACGCAGTATTTT.

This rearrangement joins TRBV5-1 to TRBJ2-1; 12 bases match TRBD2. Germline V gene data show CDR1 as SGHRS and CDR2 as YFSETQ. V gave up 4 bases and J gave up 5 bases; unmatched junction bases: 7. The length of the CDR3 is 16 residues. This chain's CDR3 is CASSTGLAGPDNEQFF. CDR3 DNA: TGCGCCAGCAGCACGGGACTAGCGGGCCCTGACAATGAGCAGTTCTTC.

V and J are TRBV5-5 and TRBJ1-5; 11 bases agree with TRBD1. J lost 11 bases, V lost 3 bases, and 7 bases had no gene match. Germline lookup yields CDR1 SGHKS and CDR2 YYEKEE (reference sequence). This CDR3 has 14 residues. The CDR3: CASSSGTGGSTQHF. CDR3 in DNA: TGTGCCAGCAGCTCCGGGACAGGGGGATCCACCCAGCATTTT.

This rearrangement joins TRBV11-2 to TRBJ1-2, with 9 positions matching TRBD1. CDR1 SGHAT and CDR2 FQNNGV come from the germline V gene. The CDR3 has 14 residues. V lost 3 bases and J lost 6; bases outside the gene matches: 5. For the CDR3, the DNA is TGTGCCAGCAGCTTTACGGGACAGGGCCATGGCTACACCTTC. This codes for CASSFTGQGHGYTF.

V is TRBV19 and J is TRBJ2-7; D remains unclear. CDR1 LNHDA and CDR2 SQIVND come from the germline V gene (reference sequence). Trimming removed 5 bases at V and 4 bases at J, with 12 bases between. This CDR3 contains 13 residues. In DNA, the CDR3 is TGTGCCAGTAGTCGAACGGAACTATACGAGCAGTACTTC. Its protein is CASSRTELYEQYF.

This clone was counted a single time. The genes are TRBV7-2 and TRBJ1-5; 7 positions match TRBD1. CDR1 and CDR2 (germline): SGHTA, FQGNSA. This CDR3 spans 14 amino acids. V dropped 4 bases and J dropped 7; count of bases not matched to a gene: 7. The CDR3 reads CASSSKQGPQPQHF. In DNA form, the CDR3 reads TGTGCCAGCAGCTCGAAACAGGGGCCGCAGCCCCAGCATTTT.

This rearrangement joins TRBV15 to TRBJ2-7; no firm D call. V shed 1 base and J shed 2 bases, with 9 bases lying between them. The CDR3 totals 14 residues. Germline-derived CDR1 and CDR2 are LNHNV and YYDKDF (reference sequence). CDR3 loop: CATSRVAFTYEQYF. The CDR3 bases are TGTGCCACCAGCAGAGTAGCCTTTACCTACGAGCAGTACTTC.

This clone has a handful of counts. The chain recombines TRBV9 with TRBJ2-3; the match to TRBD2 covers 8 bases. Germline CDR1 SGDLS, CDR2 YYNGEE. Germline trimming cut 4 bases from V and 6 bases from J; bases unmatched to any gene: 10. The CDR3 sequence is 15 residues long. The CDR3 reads CASSSPGGTLDTQYF. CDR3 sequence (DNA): TGTGCCAGCAGCTCTCCGGGGGGGACTTTGGATACGCAGTATTTT.

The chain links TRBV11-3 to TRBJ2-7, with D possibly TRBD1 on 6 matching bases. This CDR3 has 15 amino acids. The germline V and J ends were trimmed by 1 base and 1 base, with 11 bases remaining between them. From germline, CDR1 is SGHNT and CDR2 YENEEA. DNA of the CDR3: TGTGCCAGCAGCTTAGGGGGACACGTATCCTACGAGCAGTACTTC. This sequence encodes CASSLGGHVSYEQYF.

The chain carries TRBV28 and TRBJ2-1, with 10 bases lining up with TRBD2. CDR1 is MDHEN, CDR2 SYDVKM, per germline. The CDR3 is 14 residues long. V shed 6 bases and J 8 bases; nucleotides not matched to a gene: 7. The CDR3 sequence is CASRPSGSGDEQFF. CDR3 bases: TGTGCCAGCAGACCTAGCGGGAGTGGCGATGAGCAGTTCTTC.

The CDR3 here is CASSYGTNYEQYF. The DNA of the CDR3 is TGTGCCAGCAGCTACGGGACAAACTACGAGCAGTACTTC. This chain uses TRBV6-5 with TRBJ2-7; tentative D call: TRBD1 (6 bases). Trimming shortened V by 6 bases and J by 3 bases, and 12 bases separated the two germline ends. The CDR3 consists of 13 residues. Germline V lookup: CDR1 MNHEY, CDR2 SVGAGI.

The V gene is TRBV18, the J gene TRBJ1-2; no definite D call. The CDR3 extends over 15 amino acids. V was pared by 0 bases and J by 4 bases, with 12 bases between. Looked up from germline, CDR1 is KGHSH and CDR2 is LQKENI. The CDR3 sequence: CASSPPGGLIYGYTF. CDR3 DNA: TGTGCCAGCTCACCACCAGGAGGCCTGATCTATGGCTACACCTTC.

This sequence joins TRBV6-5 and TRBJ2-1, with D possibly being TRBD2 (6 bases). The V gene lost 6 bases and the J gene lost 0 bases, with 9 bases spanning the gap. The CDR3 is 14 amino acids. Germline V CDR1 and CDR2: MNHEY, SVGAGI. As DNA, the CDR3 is TGTGCCAGCAGGGGACTCAGCTCCTACAATGAGCAGTTCTTC. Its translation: CASRGLSSYNEQFF.

Here the CDR3 DNA reads TGTGCCAGCAGCTCCGACCGCGGCGTCGAAATCTACGAGCAGTACTTC. Translated: CASSSDRGVEIYEQYF. The chain recombines TRBV11-2 with TRBJ2-7; no clear D gene. With 4 bases removed from V and 3 bases from J, the gap between germline ends came to 19 bases. CDR3 length equals 16 residues. CDR1 is SGHAT and CDR2 is FQNNGV in the germline V gene.